Listed below are T cell receptor beta chains from one sample, sequenced in a study of blood T cell repertoires in COVID-19. Sequencing used immunoSEQ multiplex PCR; TCRdb keeps in-frame clones, though not all of them. The sample lists a few hundred thousand clones, 91% occurring once. Material: PBMCs or T cells enriched from blood (not recorded which). These receptor sequences come from a middle-aged woman who had been exposed to COVID-19. Each CDR3 is given without its conserved first and last residue. Each record gives: V gene, J gene, CDR3 length, CDR3 protein.

>TRBV7-6|TRBJ2-7|12
ASSLGGGSYEQY
>TRBV14|TRBJ2-3|16
ASSPVIAGRHTTDTQY
>TRBV14|TRBJ1-1|10
ASSLWATEAF
>TRBV12-5|TRBJ1-5|13
ASGLDRGGGQPQH
>TRBV3-1/TRBV3-2|TRBJ1-1|13
ASSQEPPMNTEAF
>TRBV5-6|TRBJ1-2|11
ASSLLQDDGYT
>TRBV5-5|TRBJ1-1|11
ASSRDTNTEAF
>TRBV19|TRBJ1-2|11
ASSTNWDRDKD
>TRBV18|TRBJ2-5|12
ASSPAGAAETQY
>TRBV28|TRBJ1-3|11
ASSSGNGNTIY
>TRBV3-1/TRBV3-2|TRBJ2-5|13
ASSQVPQAEETQY
>TRBV7-6|TRBJ2-3|12
ASSLAGRTDTQY
>TRBV30|TRBJ2-7|12
AWSVKNRRYEQY
>TRBV7-9|TRBJ2-3|13
ASSQATGGTDTQY
>TRBV5-1|TRBJ2-7|13
ASRPQGQGSHEQY
>TRBV27|TRBJ2-6|17
ASSRRTGGPVSGANVLT
>TRBV7-2|TRBJ2-5|12
ASSLVDRAETQY
>TRBV7-4|TRBJ1-2|16
ASSLDEDIANCTTGYT
>TRBV5-8|TRBJ1-5|13
ASSLGDRGLPPQH
>TRBV29-1|TRBJ1-1|9
SVVLNTEAF
>TRBV27|TRBJ1-1|14
ASSWRVGLMNTEAF
>TRBV9|TRBJ1-1|11
ASSVGPNTEAF
>TRBV7-9|TRBJ1-5|10
ASSWEDQPQH
>TRBV11-2|TRBJ1-4|13
ASSLRRQGGEKLF
>TRBV27|TRBJ1-1|12
ASSSLLRGPEAF
>TRBV18|TRBJ2-3|15
ASSPQGGGLATDTQY
>TRBV6-2/TRBV6-3|TRBJ1-6|12
ASSSGGLNSPLH
>TRBV10-1|TRBJ2-1|13
ASSEGRGTYNEQF
>TRBV30|TRBJ2-1|13
AWSVLPSSYNEQF
>TRBV5-4|TRBJ1-2|11
ASSTREGYGYT
>TRBV7-8|TRBJ2-7|16
ASSPNDYTGSSSYEQY
>TRBV10-3|TRBJ2-7|12
ATAGQGGLYEQY
>TRBV7-9|TRBJ1-3|13
ASSSPQGRGNTIY
>TRBV3-1/TRBV3-2|TRBJ1-1|11
ASSPLGGAEAF
>TRBV29-1|TRBJ1-1|10
SVRPGGNEAF
>TRBV15|TRBJ1-1|12
ATSGTGMNTEAF
>TRBV4-3|TRBJ1-5|15
ASSQELWGQGLQPQH
>TRBV18|TRBJ2-5|13
ASSPAAGGQETQY
>TRBV4-2|TRBJ1-5|15
ASSQDFQGGGNQPQH
>TRBV23-1|TRBJ1-2|15
ASSQSTSDRSEYGYT
>TRBV15|TRBJ1-3|16
ATSRDRGQGAEGYTIY
>TRBV12-3/TRBV12-4|TRBJ1-2|9
ASKDRGGYT
>TRBV12-3/TRBV12-4|TRBJ1-4|11
ASGGQNNEKLF
>TRBV19|TRBJ1-2|11
ASSDGTGARYT
>TRBV15|TRBJ1-4|12
ATSRDRGDEKLF
>TRBV4-2|TRBJ1-1|16
ASSQDVTPLGGRTEAF
>TRBV19|TRBJ1-3|14
ASSPDRIYSGNTIY
>TRBV15|TRBJ1-1|13
ATSGLTGANTEAF
>TRBV19|TRBJ2-1|16
ASSIGLAGGSSYNEQF
>TRBV11-1|TRBJ2-7|12
ASSLGEGAYEQY
>TRBV7-3|TRBJ2-1|13
ASSPSGGAPNEQF
>TRBV27|TRBJ1-5|15
ASGTGQALYSNQPQH
>TRBV5-5|TRBJ1-2|15
ASSLLGAGPTNYGYT
>TRBV6-5|TRBJ1-2|13
ASSSRTGTAYGYT